This T cell receptor (beta chain) stems from a study of shared clonotypes between healthy human individuals (dated by TCRdb to the early 2020s). The study in broad terms: The cohort comprised a couple of women and a few men aged 18 to 49 years. For each donor, CD4 naive and CD4 memory were each run on three plates, CD8 naive on two plates, and CD8 memory on one plate. To estimate repertoire size and how much clonotype sharing occurs between individuals, the study deeply sequenced the blood TCR repertoires of several healthy adults. To increase sequencing depth and limit assay-specific biases, TCR repertoire library preparation and sequencing were carried out by different laboratories using diverse techniques. Leukapheresis yielded between about 0.9 and 10 billion PBMCs per donor.

Using the deep immunoSEQ assay, multiplex PCR amplified TCR CDR3 regions from genomic DNA. Extracted genomic DNA from each cell subset was distributed evenly across all wells of several immunoSEQ 96-well plates, and each plate was treated as a replicate. For sorted subsets, 150 to 250 ng of genomic DNA, equivalent to tens of thousands of T cell genomes, went into each replicate PCR. Purified libraries were quantified with a Qubit 3.0 fluorometer, sized on a Bioanalyzer 2100, and re-quantified with the KAPA Library Quantification kit. A separate single-read 150-cycle Illumina NextSeq 550 flow cell was used to sequence each immunoSEQ 96-well plate. Concerning the study's data processing: Because the immunoSEQ output included only junctional sequences and no quality scores, the filtering could not be the same as the filtering used for full-length reads. To assign V/J genes and CDR3, sequences were annotated using PyIR, a Python wrapper for IgBLAST v1.9, with IMGT germline references. Any read was removed if the V/J assignment was weak (E-value above 1e-6), the CDR3 was missing, or the read contained stop codons, out-of-frame junctions, or ambiguous translated residues. V3J clonotypes were defined as sequences sharing an identical inferred V gene, J gene, and CDR3 amino acid sequence. Percentage overlap between repertoires was calculated by dividing the number of shared unique clonotypes by the size of the smaller repertoire. RTK rarefaction, the Chao1 estimator, and Recon v2.1 estimates of unobserved clonotypes were used to assess repertoire richness. For all TCRbeta clonotypes obtained by the gDNA method from four donors, generation probabilities were computed with OLGA. TCRdb's version of the immuneACCESS table is confined to in-frame rearrangements and falls short of the full clone set. An unresolved V gene accounts for under half of the shortfall where checked; the remainder is of unknown origin. V, J and clone size are taken as reported in that table, and D and trimming were inferred from the DNA itself. The sample has roughly 1,600,000 clones on record, around 98.5% of them singletons. The ten largest clones represent about 0.35% of the sample.

Notes on this clone: Its specific antigen is unknown. Per-nucleotide qualities are absent, and no much larger clonotype sits a single base away.

Donors were healthy HIV-negative adults with no recently reported acute infections or vaccinations. Only Caucasian adults living in Nashville, Tennessee, USA were represented among the donors. CD4+ T cells were enriched by magnetic negative selection, after which naive cells were positively selected on CD45RA and the negative fraction was taken as the memory subset. Blood was collected by leukapheresis, and PBMCs were isolated by Ficoll-Histopaque density gradient centrifugation and then cryopreserved in liquid nitrogen vapor phase. Analytical flow cytometry was used to check the purity and quantity of every magnetically sorted T cell population. Each sorted fraction had its genomic DNA isolated and then quantified by UV absorbance on a Nanodrop 2000c. Overall study outcomes, separate from this receptor: Naive subsets generally had larger estimated clonotype richness than memory subsets. Pairwise subsampling led to the expectation that sequencing depth would affect the degree of clonotype sharing among donors. Compared with non-shared clonotypes, clonotypes shared by all four sorted-subset donors had higher generation probabilities. The small number of donors limited the genetic and exposure-history diversity represented. Sharing across a handful of donors was observed for approximately 5% of naive CD4, under 4% of naive CD8, roughly 2.3% of memory CD4, and roughly 0.4% of memory CD8 clonotypes. Sampling was restricted to blood, and TCR repertoires in tissues likely differ from the TCR repertoires found in blood. Rarefaction of sorted-subset datasets indicated incomplete sequencing despite the large sequencing depth.

The TCR was taken from a man between 25 and 39 years old in good health. Sequences were obtained from naive CD4+ T cells sorted from blood. The meaning of the sample's cell subset or site label: CD45RA+ positively selected.

Read as DNA, the sequence is TGTGCCAGCAGTATCCGCGCAAAACAGGGGTATTACGAGCAGTACTTC. Translation gives CASSIRAKQGYYEQYF. Here the chain combines TRBV28 and TRBJ2-7; 7 central nucleotides agree with TRBD1. The V end gives up 5 bases and the J end 4 bases, leaving 14 bases in the junction not matched to a gene. Taken from cysteine to phenylalanine, the CDR3 has 16 residues. Of the read, only the CDR3 DNA is kept; its 48 bases are in frame from base 1. Reading the germline V gene gives CDR1 MDHEN and CDR2 SYDVKM.